This TCR beta chain is from a study of OX40 agonist ivuxolimab in advanced cancers. Study-wide background: Treatment of patients was with ivuxolimab, an agonistic anti-OX40 (CD134) antibody. Those enrolled were approximately 87% male, with a mean age of about 66 years and ages from 23 to 79.

TCRdb's copy holds only in-frame clones and misses some; the assay was immunoSEQ multiplex PCR. The repertoire holds about 82,000 clones, with roughly 83% as singletons. CDR1 is KGHSH, CDR2 LQKENI, per germline. The CDR3 has 15 amino acids. V shed 4 bases and J shed 0 bases, with 13 bases lying between them. Anyone with autoimmune disease history or systemic immunosuppression was excluded. Sampling of blood occurred at baseline, cycle 4 day 1, and cycle 7 day 1. The chain carries TRBV18 and TRBJ2-7, with D unclear. Sequencing was performed on CD4+ or CD8+ T cells sorted from blood, taken in a trial of the OX40 agonist ivuxolimab. This TCR derives from an adult with an advanced solid tumor such as melanoma, head and neck, liver or kidney cancer. The CDR3 loop is CASSRTDMSSYEQYF. CDR3 sequence (DNA): TGTGCCAGCTCACGGACGGATATGAGCTCCTACGAGCAGTACTTC.